Below are 32 T cell receptor beta chains sequenced from a single sample in a study of cytomegalovirus exposure and HLA in healthy donors. The PCR ran on 60 Vbeta and 13 Jbeta primers. Measured with immunoSEQ multiplex PCR; TCRdb has only the in-frame clones, and not every one. The repertoire has 200,000 or so clones, approximately 79% of them found once; the top ten carry roughly 1.6%. Sequencing used PBMCs. These receptors were taken from a man aged 50 or older in good health and CMV-seronegative.

The V gene is TRBV28, the J gene TRBJ2-1; the match to TRBD1 covers 9 bases. The germline gives CDR1 MDHEN, CDR2 SYDVKM. This CDR3 has 16 amino acids. The V gene end was trimmed by 6 bases and the J gene end by 9 bases; junction bases not matched to a gene: 15. This chain's CDR3 is CASRDPGTGYEGEQFF. The DNA for the CDR3 is TGTGCCAGCAGGGACCCCGGGACAGGGTATGAGGGTGAGCAGTTCTTC.

The chain has TRBV19 and TRBJ2-1, with 10 bases lining up with TRBD2. CDR3 length: 14 amino acids. Germline CDR1 reads LNHDA; CDR2 reads SQIVND (reference sequence). Losses at the gene ends were 5 bases for V and 10 bases for J; bases not matched to a gene: 8. The CDR3 nucleotides are TGTGCCAGTAGTGTAACTAGCGGGGTATCCGAGCAGTTCTTC. Residues: CASSVTSGVSEQFF.

J is TRBJ2-7 and V is TRBV9; perhaps TRBD2 as D (6 bases). Germline values: CDR1 SGDLS, CDR2 YYNGEE. The CDR3 is 14 residues long. V was pared by 3 bases and J by 1 base, with 11 bases between. CDR3 nucleotides: TGTGCCAGCAGCGGTGGGCGGGGATCCTACGAGCAGTACTTC. Amino acids: CASSGGRGSYEQYF.

Only a few counts were recorded for this clone. The rearrangement joins TRBV5-8 to TRBJ1-1; weak D call: TRBD1 (5 bases). The germline V gene has CDR1 SGHTS and CDR2 YDEGEE. The CDR3 is made up of 14 amino acids. The V gene lost 2 bases and the J gene lost 4 bases, with 12 bases spanning the gap. CDR3 DNA: TGTGCCAGCAGCTTAAACAGGATGGCCACTGAAGCTTTCTTT. Its protein product is CASSLNRMATEAFF. Combining the CDR3 with reference TRBV5-8 and TRBJ1-1 gives the whole variable domain EAGVTQSPTHLIKTRGQQATLRCSPISGHTSVYWYQQALGLGLQFLLWYDEGEERNRGNFPPRFSGRQFPNYSSELNVNALELEDSALYLCASSLNRMATEAFFGQGTRLTVV.

V and J are TRBV28 and TRBJ1-6, with 9 positions matching TRBD1. Germline V gene lookup returns CDR1 MDHEN and CDR2 SYDVKM. The CDR3 has 15 amino acids. With V trimmed by 5 bases and J by 3 bases, 2 bases remained unmatched. CDR3: CASSPGQGYNSPLHF. CDR3 bases: TGTGCCAGCAGTCCGGGACAGGGCTATAATTCACCCCTCCACTTT.

The chain recombines TRBV27 with TRBJ2-1, with 12 positions matching TRBD1. V was clipped by 9 bases and J by 1 base; unmatched bases: 13. Germline-derived CDR1 and CDR2 are MNHEY and SMNVEV (reference sequence). This CDR3 comprises 18 residues. The DNA of the CDR3 is TGTGCCAGTCTCTCCGGGACAGGGGGCCTTTTGTCCTACAATGAGCAGTTCTTC. Protein sequence: CASLSGTGGLLSYNEQFF.

The J gene is TRBJ2-5, the V gene TRBV2; the match to TRBD2 covers 9 bases. With V trimmed by 1 base and J by 2 bases, 8 bases remained unmatched. Germline loops: CDR1 SNHLY, CDR2 FYNNEI. The CDR3 runs to 17 residues. The CDR3 nucleotides read TGTGCCAGCAGTGAAGGCGGGAGGGCCGGGGGACAAGAGACCCAGTACTTC. Translated, it gives CASSEGGRAGGQETQYF. Full variable domain (remainder filled in from reference TRBV2 and TRBJ2-5): EPEVTQTPSHQVTQMGQEVILRCVPISNHLYFYWYRQILGQKVEFLVSFYNNEISEKSEIFDDQFSVERPDGSNFTLKIRSTKLEDSAMYFCASSEGGRAGGQETQYFGPGTRLLVL.

This clone was recorded once. The same CDR3 also results from other DNA sequences found in this sample. The chain couples TRBV10-2 to TRBJ1-1, with TRBD1 as a possible D gene (6 bases). Trimming removed 8 bases at V and 1 base at J, with 11 bases between. There are 13 residues in the CDR3. The germline V gene encodes CDR1 WSHSY and CDR2 SAAADI. CDR3 loop: CASSGAANTEAFF. CDR3 coding DNA: TGCGCCAGCTCAGGGGCGGCGAACACTGAAGCTTTCTTT.

J is TRBJ1-2 and V is TRBV29-1, with D maybe TRBD1 (5 bases). From germline, CDR1 is SQVTM and CDR2 ANQGSEA. CDR3 length: 12 amino acids. Trimming stripped 1 base from V and 5 bases from J, with 8 bases between. CDR3 residues: CSVEGGRYGYTF. The CDR3 DNA follows: TGCAGCGTTGAAGGGGGCAGGTATGGCTACACCTTC.

Concerning this clone itself: The same CDR3 arises from other DNA sequences in this sample as well. The V gene is TRBV20-1, the J gene TRBJ2-1; maybe TRBD2 (5 bases). The CDR3 is 11 amino acids. V lost 5 bases and J 7 bases, leaving 9 bases between the germline ends. Germline V gene sequence: CDR1 DFQATT, CDR2 SNEGSKA (reference sequence). Here the CDR3 reads CSAGRGNEQFF. CDR3 sequence (DNA): TGCAGTGCTGGTCGAGGGAATGAGCAGTTCTTC.

The rearrangement links TRBV7-3 to TRBJ1-1, with D perhaps matching TRBD1 (6 bases). Trimming left V 5 bases short and J 5 bases short, with 12 bases between. Germline V gene sequence: CDR1 SGHTA, CDR2 FQGTGA. CDR3 size: 13 residues. CDR3 in DNA: TGTGCCAGCAGCCCCCGAGGGGGAACTGAAGCTTTCTTT. It yields the protein CASSPRGGTEAFF.

The V and J genes are TRBV6-1 and TRBJ1-2; the D gene is possibly TRBD1 (6 bases). The germline V gene has CDR1 MNHNS and CDR2 SASEGT. CDR3 length equals 15 residues. The V and J ends lost 6 bases and 5 bases respectively, with 19 bases between them. This CDR3 reads CASRSTSDSPYGYTF. CDR3 bases: TGTGCCAGCAGGTCGACCTCGGACAGCCCTTATGGCTACACCTTC.

There are a few counts of this clone. This chain connects TRBV27 to TRBJ2-7; D perhaps matches TRBD2 (7 bases). This CDR3 is built from 15 residues. CDR1 MNHEY and CDR2 SMNVEV come from the germline V gene (reference sequence). Between the trimmed V and J ends, which lost 5 bases and 7 bases, there was a span of 21 bases. The CDR3 is CASSPLGGGDREQYF. CDR3 coding DNA: TGTGCCAGCAGTCCGTTGGGAGGGGGAGATAGGGAGCAGTACTTC.

This chain uses TRBV27 with TRBJ1-4; a weak D match, TRBD1 (5 bases). Trimming cost V 5 bases and J 2 bases, with 15 bases left between them. The CDR3 length is 16 residues. Germline CDR1 reads MNHEY; CDR2 reads SMNVEV (reference sequence). The DNA of the CDR3 is TGTGCCAGCAGTCAATCCACCAGGGCTACTAATGAAAAACTGTTTTTT. This encodes CASSQSTRATNEKLFF.

This clone was recorded only once. This chain joins TRBV21-1 and TRBJ2-7; the table's D call TRBD2 went unverified against the DNA. TRBV21-1 is a listed pseudogene. The CDR3 is 15 amino acids. CDR3 amino acids: CASSTRIAGAYEQYF. The CDR3, as DNA: TGTGCCAGCAGCACGCGTATAGCGGGAGCCTACGAGCAGTACTTC.

The rearrangement joins TRBV9 to TRBJ2-2; 8 bases are a match to TRBD1. Unmatched junction bases numbered 9, after V lost 5 bases and J lost 6 bases. Germline CDR1 reads SGDLS; CDR2 reads YYNGEE. The CDR3 spans 15 residues. CDR3: CASRDRDRSSGELFF. CDR3 nucleotide sequence: TGTGCCAGCAGGGACCGGGACAGGTCGTCCGGGGAGCTGTTTTTT.

This chain connects TRBV4-2 to TRBJ1-3; 10 bases match TRBD1. From germline, CDR1 is LGHNA and CDR2 YNFKEQ. The ends lost 3 bases at V and 4 bases at J; junction bases unmatched: 6. The CDR3 is 16 residues long. This CDR3 is CASSHTDRGPGNTIYF. In nucleotides, the CDR3 is TGTGCCAGCAGCCATACAGACAGGGGGCCAGGAAACACCATATATTTT.

The chain is built from TRBV25-1 and TRBJ1-5; maybe TRBD1 (6 bases). V lost 8 bases, J lost 2 bases, and 10 bases lay in between. This CDR3 spans 13 amino acids. Germline-derived CDR1 and CDR2 are MGHDK and SYGVNS. CDR3 sequence: CASQDRGNQPQHF. The CDR3 DNA sequence: TGTGCCAGCCAGGACAGAGGCAATCAGCCCCAGCATTTT.

The chain joins TRBV18 to TRBJ2-5, with D tentatively TRBD2 (6 bases). V was pared by 8 bases and J by 2 bases, with 18 bases between. The CDR3 extends over 15 amino acids. Germline-derived CDR1 and CDR2 are KGHSH and LQKENI. The CDR3 DNA is TGTGCCAGCACCCCCTATTTTCGGGAGCAAGAGACCCAGTACTTC. Protein sequence: CASTPYFREQETQYF.

The chain links TRBV4-1 to TRBJ2-7, with D hard to call. CDR1 is MGHRA and CDR2 is YSYEKL in the germline V gene. Trimming pared 0 bases from V and 2 bases from J, leaving 11 bases between. The CDR3 is 15 amino acids. The CDR3 loop reads CASSQDPTGAYEQYF. Here the CDR3 DNA reads TGCGCCAGCAGCCAAGATCCGACGGGTGCCTACGAGCAGTACTTC.

This clone was seen a handful of times. This chain links TRBV27 with TRBJ2-5; possibly TRBD2 for D (6 bases). The CDR3 covers 16 residues. In germline, CDR1 is MNHEY, CDR2 SMNVEV (reference sequence). Trimming pared 1 base from V and 4 bases from J, leaving 16 bases between. The CDR3 protein is CASSLYGTGTLETQYF. In nucleotides, the CDR3 is TGTGCCAGCAGTTTATATGGGACTGGGACTTTAGAGACCCAGTACTTC.

For the CDR3, the DNA is TGTGCCTGGAGTGGCGGGACTGGAGATACGCAGTATTTT. Translation gives CAWSGGTGDTQYF. The rearrangement uses TRBV30 and TRBJ2-3, with TRBD2 as a possible D gene (6 bases). The CDR3 runs to 13 residues. Germline CDR1 is GTSNPN and CDR2 is SVGIG (reference sequence). Trimming removed 1 base from V and 5 bases from J, with 10 bases in between. Drawing the rest from reference TRBV30 and TRBJ2-3, the complete variable domain is SQTIHQWPATLVQPVGSPLSLECTVEGTSNPNLYWYRQAAGRGLQLLFYSVGIGQISSEVPQNLSASRPQDRQFILSSKKLLLSDSGFYLCAWSGGTGDTQYFGPGTRLTVL.

V gene TRBV27 combines with J gene TRBJ2-2; TRBD1 matches 9 bases. The CDR3 is made up of 16 amino acids. Trimming took 6 bases from V and 2 from J; bases not matched to a gene: 7. In germline, CDR1 is MNHEY, CDR2 SMNVEV (reference sequence). The CDR3 region is CASSNRGRINTGELFF. CDR3 in DNA: TGTGCCAGCAGCAACAGGGGGCGAATAAACACCGGGGAGCTGTTTTTT.

This clone was detected a few times. V is TRBV28 and J is TRBJ1-4; unclear D gene. Germline CDR1 reads MDHEN; CDR2 reads SYDVKM. The CDR3 is 14 residues long. The V and J ends lost 6 bases and 2 bases respectively, with 10 bases between them. The CDR3 is CASSKTVTNEKLFF. The CDR3 region has the DNA TGTGCCAGCAGCAAAACAGTGACTAATGAAAAACTGTTTTTT. Looking up the rest from reference TRBV28 and TRBJ1-4 gives the full variable domain: DVKVTQSSRYLVKRTGEKVFLECVQDMDHENMFWYRQDPGLGLRLIYFSYDVKMKEKGDIPEGYSVSREKKERFSLILESASTNQTSMYLCASSKTVTNEKLFFGSGTQLSVL.

This sequence joins TRBV14 and TRBJ2-5; D is ambiguous. Looked up from germline, CDR1 is SGHDN and CDR2 is FVKESK. This CDR3 contains 12 residues. V was trimmed by 1 base and J by 7 bases, leaving 7 bases between them. Here the CDR3 DNA reads TGTGCCAGCAGCCAAGTCCTGCGGACCCAGTACTTC. This sequence encodes CASSQVLRTQYF.

The genes are TRBV28 and TRBJ1-3, with D maybe TRBD1 (5 bases). Trimming removed 6 bases at V and 0 bases at J, with 15 bases between. The CDR3 has 16 amino acids. The germline V gene encodes CDR1 MDHEN and CDR2 SYDVKM. CDR3 in DNA: TGTGCCAGCAGAACGGGGGGGAAGTTCTCTGGAAACACCATATATTTT. Amino acid sequence: CASRTGGKFSGNTIYF.

V is TRBV2 and J is TRBJ2-7; weak D call: TRBD1 (6 bases). The CDR3 has 14 residues. Germline V gives CDR1 SNHLY, CDR2 FYNNEI. V was cut by 8 bases and J by 3 bases, with 17 bases left in between. In DNA form, the CDR3 reads TGTGCCAGCTCTTCACGGACAGTGAACTACGAGCAGTACTTC. Translating it yields CASSSRTVNYEQYF.

The V gene is TRBV9, the J gene TRBJ1-3; no clear D gene. The CDR3 sequence is 15 residues long. Trimming stripped 2 bases from V and 0 bases from J, with 9 bases between. Looked up from germline, CDR1 is SGDLS and CDR2 is YYNGEE. The CDR3 protein is CASSVSAVSGNTIYF. The CDR3, as DNA: TGTGCCAGCAGCGTTTCAGCGGTCTCTGGAAACACCATATATTTT.

This clone appeared a few times. This sequence joins TRBV27 and TRBJ1-5; D unresolved. Germline V gene sequence: CDR1 MNHEY, CDR2 SMNVEV (reference sequence). This CDR3 has 16 amino acids. V was shortened by 5 bases and J by 0 bases, with 14 bases between the two germline ends. CDR3 in amino acids: CASSPIESYSNQPQHF. The CDR3 DNA reads as TGTGCCAGCAGTCCGATCGAGTCGTATAGCAATCAGCCCCAGCATTTT.

V is TRBV6-6 and J is TRBJ2-3; possible D gene TRBD2, 7 bases. Germline-derived CDR1 and CDR2 are MNHNY and SVGAGI (reference sequence). V lost 8 bases to trimming and J lost 4 bases, with 19 bases between them. The CDR3 sequence is 15 residues long. The CDR3 bases are TGTGCCAGCTCCCCCGGGGGAGGGGGAGCAGATACGCAGTATTTT. This encodes CASSPGGGGADTQYF.

The chain employs TRBV27 and TRBJ1-5; no reliable D call. The CDR3 spans 13 residues. Per the germline V gene, CDR1 is MNHEY and CDR2 is SMNVEV (reference sequence). V lost 2 bases, J lost 7 bases, and 9 bases lay in between. The CDR3 DNA is TGTGCCAGCAGTTTAACCAGGATGCAGCCCCAGCATTTT. It is translated as CASSLTRMQPQHF.

The V and J genes are TRBV7-3 and TRBJ2-1; 9 bases map to TRBD1. Germline trimming cut 5 bases from V and 9 bases from J; bases unmatched to any gene: 8. Germline V gene sequence: CDR1 SGHTA, CDR2 FQGTGA. The CDR3 is 14 amino acids. The CDR3, as DNA: TGTGCCAGCAGCCCGGGACAGGGTTTAACTGAGCAGTTCTTC. Translating gives CASSPGQGLTEQFF.